These 7 T cell receptor beta chains originate from one sample sequenced in a study of CD8 T cells in ankylosing spondylitis. TCRdb reprocessed the 5' RACE reads via MiXCR and lists one record per CDR3 protein. Of about 39,000 distinct CDR3 sequences listed, 3% to 3.5% are singletons. Sequencing was done on a sample of blood, either unsorted or a sorted T cell fraction (not recorded which). These receptors originate from a male donor with ankylosing spondylitis or in good health (not recorded which).

This clonotype was observed many times. The V and J genes are TRBV9 and TRBJ2-1; possible D gene TRBD2, 6 bases. Trimming left V 4 bases short and J 3 bases short, with 14 bases between. From germline, CDR1 is SGDLS and CDR2 YYNGEE. The CDR3 runs 15 residues. CDR3 in DNA: TGTGCCAGCAGCACCCTAGGAGGGAACTACAATGAGCAGTTCTTC. This gives the protein CASSTLGGNYNEQFF.

This clonotype was found many times. At one end, the junction sequence differs from germline, possibly due to a read error. The DNA of the CDR3 is TGTGCCAGCAGCGTAGGTGGGACAGCGAGTCTTTCCTTC. Residues: CASSVGGTASLSF. The chain carries TRBV9 and TRBJ1-2; 7 nucleotides align to TRBD1. The CDR3 extends over 13 amino acids. CDR1 and CDR2 from the germline V gene are SGDLS and YYNGEE.

This clonotype was recorded at least ten times. CDR3 sequence: CASSPRTSTDTQYF. The CDR3 region has the DNA TGTGCCAGCAGCCCACGGACTAGCACAGATACGCAGTATTTT. This sequence joins TRBV9 and TRBJ2-3, with D perhaps matching TRBD2 (5 bases). Germline V lookup: CDR1 SGDLS, CDR2 YYNGEE. The CDR3 has 14 amino acids. With 4 bases removed from V and 0 bases from J, the gap between germline ends came to 9 bases.

Many counts were recorded for this clonotype. The rearrangement links TRBV9 to TRBJ1-2; TRBD1 matches 7 bases. CDR1 and CDR2 (germline): SGDLS, YYNGEE. V was clipped by 3 bases and J by 0 bases; unmatched bases: 8. CDR3 length: 16 amino acids. DNA of the CDR3: TGTGCCAGCAGCGCGGGGGGACAGACTACTAACTATGGCTACACCTTC. The encoded protein is CASSAGGQTTNYGYTF.

This clonotype was counted ten times or more. CDR3: CASSVVDRANTEAFF. As DNA, the CDR3 is TGTGCCAGCAGCGTAGTGGACAGGGCGAACACTGAAGCTTTCTTT. The chain recombines TRBV9 with TRBJ1-1; 8 bases align to TRBD1. Per germline, CDR1 SGDLS and CDR2 YYNGEE. J gave up 1 base and V 0 bases, and 2 bases lay outside the gene matches. The CDR3 covers 15 residues.

This clonotype has a handful of counts. The V gene is TRBV14, the J gene TRBJ2-7; 8 bases agree with TRBD2. With V trimmed by 8 bases and J by 3 bases, 6 bases remained unmatched. CDR1 is SGHDN, CDR2 FVKESK, per germline. This CDR3 comprises 13 residues. CDR3 DNA: TGTGCCAGCCCCTCGGGGGGGCGCTACGAGCAGTACGTC. This gives the protein CASPSGGRYEQYV.

Many counts were recorded for this clonotype. This sequence joins TRBV9 and TRBJ2-7; a possible D gene is TRBD2 (6 bases). Germline values: CDR1 SGDLS, CDR2 YYNGEE. This CDR3 is built from 14 residues. Trimming removed 4 bases from V and 1 base from J, with 12 bases in between. The CDR3 DNA reads TGTGCCAGCAGCCCCGGGGGTAATTCCTACGAGCAGTACGTC. Its protein is CASSPGGNSYEQYV.